These 6 T cell receptor beta chains came from one sample sequenced in a study of OX40 agonist ivuxolimab in advanced cancers. The table came from immunoSEQ multiplex PCR; TCRdb's copy has only in-frame clones and leaves some out. The data hold fewer than 85,000 clones, with more than 80% observed a single time. Specimen: CD4+ or CD8+ T cells sorted from blood, collected in a trial of the OX40 agonist ivuxolimab. The receptors stem from an adult with an advanced solid tumor such as melanoma, head and neck, liver or kidney cancer.

V gene TRBV28 combines with J gene TRBJ2-1, with TRBD2 matching 12 bases. The germline CDR1 and CDR2 sequences are MDHEN and SYDVKM. The CDR3 is 17 residues long. V gave up 1 base and J gave up 9 bases; unmatched junction bases: 10. CDR3 DNA sequence: TGTGCCAGCAGTTTATTGGCTAGCGGGAGGGGTACCGGTGAGCAGTTCTTC. Translating gives CASSLLASGRGTGEQFF.

This chain uses TRBV21-1 with TRBJ2-5; the table names TRBD2, a call not compared with the DNA. The J call could be wrong; TRBJ2-7 is a better fit for the DNA end. TRBV21-1 is a pseudogene. The CDR3 is made up of 15 amino acids. The CDR3 reads CASSKGGTRLYEQYF. In DNA, the CDR3 is TGTGCCAGCAGCAAAGGCGGGACTAGACTCTACGAGCAGTACTTC.

In this sample, this clone turned up once. The CDR3 sequence: CAISESGSESTDTQYF. The CDR3 DNA is TGTGCCATCAGTGAGTCAGGGAGCGAGAGCACAGATACGCAGTATTTT. V and J are TRBV10-3 and TRBJ2-3; tentative D call: TRBD2 (5 bases). Trimming removed 0 bases at V and 0 bases at J, with 10 bases between. CDR1 and CDR2 from the germline V gene are ENHRY and SYGVKD. The CDR3 sequence is 16 residues long.

J is TRBJ2-1 and V is TRBV19, with TRBD1 as a possible D gene (5 bases). Germline V gives CDR1 LNHDA, CDR2 SQIVND (reference sequence). The V end lost 2 bases, the J end lost 8 bases, and 7 bases lay between the germline ends. The CDR3 consists of 12 residues. The CDR3 loop is CASSIKGYEQFF. The CDR3 coding sequence is TGTGCCAGTAGTATAAAGGGGTATGAGCAGTTCTTC.

This chain connects TRBV19 to TRBJ2-7; the D is unclear. The CDR3 runs 13 residues. In germline, CDR1 is LNHDA, CDR2 SQIVND (reference sequence). The V and J ends lost 3 bases and 3 bases respectively, with 9 bases between them. This chain's CDR3 is CASSMGRFYEQYF. In nucleotides, the CDR3 is TGTGCCAGTAGTATGGGCAGATTCTACGAGCAGTACTTC.

The V and J genes are TRBV4-2 and TRBJ2-4, with TRBD1 as a possible D gene (5 bases). The CDR3 sequence is 14 residues long. Trimming took off 3 bases at V and 9 bases at J, with 15 bases between the two ends. The germline V gene has CDR1 LGHNA and CDR2 YNFKEQ. CDR3 region: CASSHRDPGAIQYF. The CDR3 nucleotides are TGTGCCAGCAGCCACAGGGATCCCGGAGCCATTCAGTACTTC.